These 27 T cell receptor beta chains were sequenced from one sample in a study of identical twins. TCRdb analysed the 5' RACE reads with MiXCR anew, one entry per CDR3 protein. The sample lists 1,800,000 or so distinct CDR3 sequences, less than 40% occurring once. The sequenced sample consisted of cord blood. Source of these receptors: a newborn girl in good health.

This sequence joins TRBV7-2 and TRBJ2-1; tentative D call: TRBD2 (5 bases). Per the germline V gene, CDR1 is SGHTA and CDR2 is FQGNSA. The CDR3 length is 13 residues. V was clipped by 5 bases and J by 9 bases, with 14 bases between them. The CDR3 region is CASSPPSLGEQFF. The CDR3 DNA reads as TGTGCCAGCAGCCCGCCTAGCTTAGGTGAGCAGTTCTTC.

Only a few counts were recorded for this clonotype. An end of the junction differs from the germline gene, which may be a read error. The chain carries TRBV20-1 and TRBJ1-5; TRBD1 is a possible D gene (5 bases). CDR1 is DFQATT and CDR2 is SNEGSKA in the germline V gene (reference sequence). This CDR3 has 14 residues. Here the CDR3 DNA reads TGCAGTGCCAGAGGCGGGGGGTCCAGTCAGCCCCAGCATTTT. This codes for CSARGGGSSQPQHF.

V gene TRBV10-2 combines with J gene TRBJ2-3, with TRBD2 identical over 11 bases. CDR1 and CDR2 from the germline V gene are WSHSY and SAAADI. CDR3 length: 15 amino acids. The V gene end was trimmed by 6 bases and the J gene end by 4 bases; junction bases not matched to a gene: 6. This chain's CDR3 is CASRLAGVVADTQYF. The CDR3, as DNA: TGCGCCAGCAGACTAGCGGGGGTAGTCGCAGATACGCAGTATTTT.

This clonotype appeared many times. The chain recombines TRBV29-1 with TRBJ2-7; D remains unclear. This CDR3 region has 11 residues. CDR1 is SQVTM, CDR2 ANQGSEA, per germline. V gave up 1 base and J gave up 3 bases, with 4 bases separating them. CDR3 loop: CSVEGGYEQYF. CDR3 nucleotide sequence: TGCAGCGTTGAAGGGGGCTACGAGCAGTACTTC.

The chain recombines TRBV6-6 with TRBJ1-6, with 7 bases matching TRBD1. Per germline, CDR1 MNHNY and CDR2 SVGAGI (reference sequence). Trimming removed 2 bases from V and 8 bases from J; junction bases left unmatched: 6. This CDR3 has 15 amino acids. The CDR3 DNA sequence: TGTGCCAGCAGTTACCCGGACAGGCCCTATTCACCCCTCCACTTT. It specifies CASSYPDRPYSPLHF.

This clonotype was recorded a few times. The genes are TRBV12-3 or TRBV12-4 and TRBJ2-3, with D hard to call. The V end lost 7 bases, the J end lost 2 bases, and 10 bases lay between the germline ends. The CDR3 spans 13 residues. The CDR3 DNA is TGTGCCAGCACCCTCAATCCCACAGATACGCAGTATTTT. It encodes CASTLNPTDTQYF.

This clonotype was counted many times. The J gene is TRBJ1-2, the V gene TRBV5-1; D not certain. V was pared by 4 bases and J by 4 bases, with 11 bases between. Germline-derived CDR1 and CDR2 are SGHRS and YFSETQ. This CDR3 contains 13 residues. The CDR3 region has the DNA TGCGCCAGCAGCGCCACGAAATCCTATGGCTACACCTTC. Amino acids: CASSATKSYGYTF.

This clonotype is a singleton in its sample. This may be a read error: a much more frequent sequence differs by one nucleotide. The V call is TRBV29-1, the J call TRBJ1-2, with unresolved D. This CDR3 is built from 12 residues. The germline V gene encodes CDR1 SQVTM and CDR2 ANQGSEA. V dropped 1 base and J dropped 7 bases, with 10 bases sitting between them. Written as DNA, the CDR3 is TGCAGCGTTGAAGCCCGCCTTTCTGGCTACACCTTC. As protein: CSVEARLSGYTF.

The gene calls are TRBV12-5 and TRBJ1-1; D unresolved. Trimming shortened V by 2 bases and J by 1 base, and 5 bases separated the two germline ends. CDR1 is LGHNT, CDR2 FRNRAP, per germline. CDR3 length equals 13 residues. The CDR3 is CASGLSQNTEAFF. The CDR3 region has the DNA TGTGCTAGTGGTTTGTCGCAGAACACTGAAGCTTTCTTT.

The J gene is TRBJ1-2, the V gene TRBV18; D might be TRBD1 (6 bases). The CDR3 contains 14 residues. CDR1 and CDR2 (germline): KGHSH, LQKENI. V gave up 4 bases and J gave up 4 bases, with 13 bases separating them. The CDR3 DNA follows: TGTGCCAGCTCACGGACAGAAGCCTTCTATGGCTACACCTTC. Protein product: CASSRTEAFYGYTF.

The rearrangement uses TRBV27 and TRBJ1-6; TRBD1 might be the D (5 bases). CDR3 length equals 14 residues. CDR1 and CDR2 from the germline V gene are MNHEY and SMNVEV (reference sequence). Trimming left V 5 bases short and J 2 bases short, with 7 bases between. This CDR3 is CASSPGPYNSPLHF. CDR3 DNA: TGTGCCAGCAGTCCGGGACCCTATAATTCACCCCTCCACTTT.

The gene calls are TRBV2 and TRBJ2-1; D gene ambiguous. This CDR3 is 13 amino acids long. V shed 9 bases and J shed 7 bases, with 16 bases lying between them. Germline CDR1 reads SNHLY; CDR2 reads FYNNEI. The CDR3 spells CASVFGFLNEQFF. CDR3 nucleotide sequence: TGTGCCAGTGTTTTTGGTTTTCTTAATGAGCAGTTCTTC.

This chain links TRBV29-1 with TRBJ2-7; 7 nucleotides align to TRBD1. V trimming: 6 bases; J trimming: 0 bases; junction bases outside the gene matches: 11. This CDR3 region has 15 residues. Germline CDR1 and CDR2: SQVTM and ANQGSEA. The CDR3 sequence: CSVAQGVAHSYEQYF. CDR3 nucleotides: TGCAGCGTGGCCCAGGGGGTAGCGCACTCCTACGAGCAGTACTTC.

This clonotype has just a few counts. This rearrangement joins TRBV20-1 to TRBJ1-2; 9 bases are a match to TRBD1. The CDR3 extends over 15 amino acids. Germline CDR1 and CDR2: DFQATT and SNEGSKA (reference sequence). The V segment lost 3 bases and the J segment 7 bases; nucleotides outside the gene matches: 12. CDR3 loop: CSASITGGLRGGYTF. The CDR3, as DNA: TGCAGTGCTAGCATTACAGGGGGCTTAAGGGGTGGCTACACCTTC.

This clonotype occurred a few times. One junction end does not reproduce the germline sequence, and a read error may be involved. The chain couples TRBV12-3 or TRBV12-4 to TRBJ2-1, with TRBD2 matching over 10 bases. This CDR3 comprises 15 residues. The CDR3 nucleotides read TGTGCCAGCAGTATAGCGGGAGGCCAGGGTAATGAGCAGTTCTTC. It specifies CASSIAGGQGNEQFF.

The chain combines TRBV3-1 with TRBJ2-1; D is undetermined. The closer fit of TRBJ2-7 to the DNA end suggests the J call may be wrong. The germline V gene has CDR1 LGHDT and CDR2 YNNKEL (reference sequence). The CDR3 consists of 14 residues. The chain's CDR3 is CASSQESYYNEQYF. The CDR3 DNA sequence: TGTGCCAGCAGCCAAGAGTCCTACTACAATGAGCAGTACTTC.

Ten or more counts support this clonotype. The V call is TRBV2, the J call TRBJ2-3; 9 bases match TRBD1. The CDR3 loop spans 14 amino acids. The junction had 5 bases not matched to a gene; V was cut back by 8 bases and J by 2 bases. Germline V gene sequence: CDR1 SNHLY, CDR2 FYNNEI. CDR3 sequence: CASGRDRVTDTQYF. CDR3 nucleotides: TGTGCCAGCGGCCGGGACAGGGTCACAGATACGCAGTATTTT.

The rearrangement uses TRBV6-2 or TRBV6-3 and TRBJ1-5; TRBD1 aligns across 9 bases. J was trimmed by 3 bases and V by 8 bases; bases with no gene match: 11. CDR3 length: 16 amino acids. Germline CDR1 MNHEY, CDR2 SVGEGT. The CDR3 reads CASRKTGTGPNQPQHF. The DNA of the CDR3 is TGTGCCAGCCGTAAAACCGGGACAGGGCCCAATCAGCCCCAGCATTTT.

This clonotype was seen many times. The chain has TRBV3-1 and TRBJ2-3; D ambiguous. V was clipped by 3 bases and J by 4 bases, with 11 bases between them. CDR1 and CDR2 from the germline V gene are LGHDT and YNNKEL (reference sequence). This CDR3 comprises 14 residues. CDR3 bases: TGTGCCAGCAGCCATTTAGCAGTCGCAGATACGCAGTATTTT. Protein product: CASSHLAVADTQYF.

The CDR3 coding sequence is TGCGCCAGCAGCTTCCAGCGGGGGGCCACGGGGGATACGCAGTATTTT. This codes for CASSFQRGATGDTQYF. This sequence joins TRBV5-1 and TRBJ2-3; 9 bases are a match to TRBD2. V dropped 2 bases and J dropped 6; count of bases not matched to a gene: 10. Germline lookup yields CDR1 SGHRS and CDR2 YFSETQ. There are 16 residues in the CDR3.

V usage is TRBV7-6 and J usage is TRBJ2-3; D unresolved. Germline CDR1 and CDR2: SGHVS and FNYEAQ. This CDR3 is 13 amino acids long. Trimming cost V 1 base and J 4 bases, with 6 bases left between them. The CDR3 DNA is TGTGCCAGCAGCTTAGTAAGACCAGATACGCAGTATTTT. It is translated as CASSLVRPDTQYF.

V gene TRBV5-1 combines with J gene TRBJ2-2; a weak D match, TRBD2 (6 bases). The CDR3 runs to 14 residues. Deletions cut 4 bases from V and 5 bases from J, with 12 bases between. In germline, CDR1 is SGHRS, CDR2 YFSETQ. The CDR3 loop reads CASSAGGKTGELFF. The CDR3, as DNA: TGCGCCAGCAGCGCCGGGGGTAAAACCGGGGAGCTGTTTTTT.

The chain links TRBV5-6 to TRBJ1-2; D unresolved. Germline assignment: CDR1 SGHDT and CDR2 YYEEEE. The length of the CDR3 is 15 residues. V lost 1 base and J 6 bases, leaving 16 bases between the germline ends. The CDR3 loop reads CASSLWAWGTNGYTF. In DNA form, the CDR3 reads TGTGCCAGCAGCTTGTGGGCTTGGGGAACTAATGGCTACACCTTC.

This clonotype was counted ten times or more. This chain links TRBV29-1 with TRBJ2-7, with TRBD1 identical over 7 bases. V lost 3 bases, J lost 2 bases, and 7 bases stayed unmatched. Germline lookup yields CDR1 SQVTM and CDR2 ANQGSEA. The CDR3 is made up of 14 amino acids. The CDR3 loop is CSVEVNRGAYEQYF. Written as DNA, the CDR3 is TGCAGCGTTGAGGTTAACAGGGGTGCCTACGAGCAGTACTTC.

In this sample, this clonotype turned up a few times. The rearrangement uses TRBV20-1 and TRBJ2-4, with TRBD2 matching 14 bases. Germline assignment: CDR1 DFQATT and CDR2 SNEGSKA (reference sequence). Trimming took 5 bases from V and 4 from J; bases not matched to a gene: 4. This CDR3 comprises 15 residues. The CDR3: CSAGGLAGVKNIQYF. CDR3 bases: TGCAGTGCTGGGGGACTAGCGGGGGTAAAAAACATTCAGTACTTC.

This chain links TRBV29-1 with TRBJ2-5, with D maybe TRBD2 (6 bases). V dropped 4 bases and J dropped 11 bases, with 32 bases sitting between them. Germline CDR1 and CDR2: SQVTM and ANQGSEA. The CDR3 is 17 residues long. CDR3 DNA sequence: TGCAGCGTTGCCTCCCGGAGGGGAGAAGATTGGAGATTGGGGCAGTACTTC. Translated, it gives CSVASRRGEDWRLGQYF.

This clonotype was found many times. The chain combines TRBV20-1 with TRBJ1-2; 8 bases are shared with TRBD1. Trimming took 6 bases from V and 1 from J; bases not matched to a gene: 10. Per germline, CDR1 DFQATT and CDR2 SNEGSKA (reference sequence). CDR3 size: 15 residues. The CDR3 here is CSATRRQGLNYGYTF. CDR3 bases: TGCAGTGCAACAAGACGACAGGGGCTTAACTATGGCTACACCTTC.